What follows describes a single TCR beta chain. What antigen it recognizes has not been identified. Base qualities are missing; no much larger clone stands one base away. Library preparation employed the immunoSEQ multiplex PCR assay. A mixture of 60 forward primers for TCR Vbeta segments and 13 reverse primers for TCR Jbeta segments was used in the multiplex PCR. The CDR3 region of rearranged TCR beta genes was amplified from genomic DNA by a multiplex PCR assay. On the Illumina HiSeq System, the amplified TCR beta libraries were sequenced as 87-base-pair reads. Per the original workflow: A later analysis counted about 80 million unique TCR beta chains across the 550 to 750 repertoires, and roughly 9.9 million of these chains were shared by at least two donors. Raw reads were error-corrected and collapsed into unique sequences with a nearest-neighbor algorithm that merged closely related sequences to remove PCR and sequencing errors. CDR3 sequences were aligned to IMGT reference sequences to assign V, D and J gene segments. For a sequence to be retained, at least a six-nucleotide match to both a V gene segment and a J gene segment was required. Rearrangements were called productive when the CDR3 lacked stop codons and stayed in frame with V and J; all others were non-productive. Following IMGT convention, CDR3 was defined as the stretch from the second conserved V-encoded cysteine to the conserved J-encoded phenylalanine. In an earlier analysis of around 540 of the donors, sequences lacking an unambiguous match to a single V gene segment were excluded. An earlier analysis of several hundred of the donors classified V segments as functional when productive rearrangements were above 56.7% and as segregating when the standard deviation between donors was above 5%. A statistical classification framework was built to diagnose cytomegalovirus status from the catalog of TCR beta chain sequences. A later analysis assigned V and J genes by comparing TCR nucleotide sequences with IMGT/GENE-DB human TR gene sequences. A later analysis assigned CDR3 sequences and most-parsimonious VDJ recombination scenarios with the TCRdist pipeline. In a later analysis, each TCR beta chain was defined by its CDR3 amino acid sequence together with its V-gene family, and reads lacking a unique V-gene family were excluded. A later analysis removed 550 to 700 highly shared, low-generation-probability nucleotide sequences to deal with suspected cross-contamination and a sequencing artifact. A later analysis calculated a clonal expansion index for each public chain from normalized within-repertoire ranks of inferred template counts. A later analysis computed generation probabilities with a VDJ recombination model fitted to out-of-frame rearrangements, and checked the results against IGoR. A later analysis scored TCR-TCR, TCR-HLA and TCR-CMV co-occurrence with hypergeometric tests, applying a repertoire-size bias correction to TCR pairs. In a later analysis, false discovery rates were estimated by permuting HLA or CMV assignments 20 times. In a later analysis, co-occurring TCRs were grouped using DBSCAN, with TCRdist sequence similarity added in when clustering inside HLA-allele-positive subsets. Repertoires with fewer than 30,000 or more than 120,000 public chains, plus five repertoires with anomalous nucleotide sharing, were excluded from co-occurrence clustering. Entries here come from immuneACCESS through TCRdb and include only in-frame sequences with V and J called. Some clones fail to appear in such tables; in the studies checked, an unresolved V gene covers under half of the shortfall, and the cause of the remainder is unknown. The V and J calls and clone size are taken from that table; D and trimming were inferred from the DNA. The sample table contains about 150,000 clones; only one count was recorded for around 72% of them. Jointly, the top ten make up approximately 2.1% of the sample.

In total, over 600 healthy bone marrow donors made up the cohort. All cohort members were sampled while nominally healthy, although unrecorded immune exposures were likely present. The donor was CMV seronegative and belonged to the group of 350 or so seronegative cohort members. Each donor provided a peripheral blood sample, and peripheral blood mononuclear cells were used for TCR beta sequencing. The Qiagen DNeasy Blood Extraction Kit was used to extract genomic DNA from the blood cell samples. The CDR3 covers 16 residues, taking in both the cysteine and the phenylalanine. Solely the CDR3 DNA is kept, with 48 bases framed from the first base. Deletion took 2 bases off V and 5 bases off J, with a span of 16 bases between the germline ends. CDR1 SGHVS and CDR2 FNYEAQ are derived from the germline V gene. The data originate from a study of cytomegalovirus exposure and HLA in healthy donors (dated by TCRdb to between 2016 and 2019). Regarding the study in general: According to an earlier analysis of a few hundred of the donors, about 179 million T cells yielded 90 million to 130 million unique TCR beta sequences and roughly 280 Gb of sequence data. An early release covering just under 650 HLA-typed donors comprised approximately 300 gigabases of sequencing data and approximately 80 million unique TCR sequences. Of the 300 to 450 genotyped donors, approximately 81% were placed in the genetic ancestry cluster associated with self-reported Caucasian donors. The aim of the study was to test whether cataloging public T cell receptors could identify signatures of past pathogen exposure. The study profiled the T cell repertoires of hundreds of subjects by immunosequencing and related them to cytomegalovirus serostatus. A separate validation cohort of about 110 different subjects was used in addition to the approximately 700-subject first cohort. High-throughput TCR immunosequencing, statistical association of individual TCRs with disease status, and machine learning were combined to predict cytomegalovirus infection status. To study patterns of TCR occurrence, a later analysis re-analyzed previously published TCR beta repertoires from 500 to 850 donors and added high-resolution HLA genotyping. In the later analysis, no new phenotypic data were used to find candidate immune exposures; instead, reliance was placed on TCR beta sequences and their occurrence across donors. An earlier analysis of 587 of the donors used high-throughput TCR beta sequencing to judge whether each TCR beta V gene segment behaved as functional or pseudogenic. Donor age, sex, ethnicity and CMV serostatus were collected together with the repertoire data. A later genetic analysis took genome-wide SNP genotypes for about 55% of the roughly 670 donors and used that subset as a discovery cohort. All discovery cohort repertoires had been generated using a single sequencing platform. HLA typing included class I and class II loci at four-digit resolution. The number of donors typed differed by locus, with about 629-640 for A, B, C, DRB1 and DQB1, roughly 520 for DQA1, 606 for DPA1, and over 400 for DPB1. About five DR-DQ haplotypes were treated as single units for association and clustering because of strong linkage in the cohort. Across 398 genotyped donors of the cohort, an average of 235,054 unique TCR beta nucleotide sequences per donor were sequenced, and roughly 18% of those sequences were non-productive.

Overall study outcomes, separate from this receptor: In a later analysis, several top co-occurrence clusters were reported to appear linked to parvovirus B19, influenza, CMV and Epstein-Barr virus. Correlated functional status among segregating V segments might be attributable to linkage disequilibrium, but an unknown experimental factor could not be ruled out. Most TCR sequences were observed very rarely across donors, whereas some public TCRs were present in many individuals. The only immune exposure information available for the cohort was CMV serostatus. In both the original and validation cohorts, the classifier was reported to diagnose cytomegalovirus status with high specificity and sensitivity. The authors suggested that the approach could potentially be generalized to other disease states and immunological phenotypes. In the study, some 160 TCR beta chains were listed as associated with cytomegalovirus. Compared with the approximately 670-donor mean, donors in an Asian-associated ancestry cluster had fewer N-insertions in productive TCRs, according to a later genetic analysis. A later analysis found that most CMV-associated TCR beta chains appeared HLA-restricted, with HLA associations seemingly driven largely by CMV exposure. The earlier analysis of 587 of the donors excluded some 16 rarely observed V segments, including chromosome 9 orphons, because counts were too low. The sequencing pipeline was judged likely to have produced a cluster of highly shared sequence variants as a technical artifact. At a false discovery rate of 0.05, a later analysis linked 15,000 to 20,000 TCR beta sequences to specific HLA alleles. In a later analysis, HLA-associated TCR beta chains were found to be more clonally expanded and to have lower generation probabilities than equally common non-associated chains. A further reported finding was that TCR beta sequences accurately predicted the HLA-A and HLA-B alleles for most subjects in the first cohort. Some IMGT-functional V segments, including TRBV6-2 and TRBV6-3, could not be told apart with the 87-base-pair reads, so those segments were excluded. A later genetic analysis associated a missense DCLRE1C variant with V-gene and J-gene trimming of TCR beta chains, and an independent cohort replicated the association. In vitro tests confirmed that three of the cytomegalovirus-associated TCR beta chains recognize cytomegalovirus antigens. When HLA alleles, especially DR and DQ, strongly co-occurred, TCR associations were difficult to assign to individual alleles. Presence/absence analyses assumed roughly uniform sequencing depth across donors, an assumption that may not hold. Because HLA typing was missing for some donors at each locus, association tests included only the typed subset. This cohort had only TCR beta chains sequenced, and the lack of alpha or paired-chain data limited which features could be detected. In a later analysis, TCR association rates were found to vary across HLA loci, with the most associated TCRs seen for DRB1 alleles and the fewest for HLA-C alleles. Broadly in line with IMGT annotations, most TCR beta V segments showed up in productive rearrangements about 87% or about 30% of the time in an earlier analysis of under 700 of the donors.

The specimen was PBMCs. Rearrangement joined TRBV7-6 to TRBJ1-5; no D segment can be confidently identified. This TCR was sampled from a middle-aged man in good health and CMV-seronegative. The nucleotides read TGTGCCAGCAGCTTATTCCCACGGCGGCGGGATCAGCCCCAGCATTTT. Translated, this is CASSLFPRRRDQPQHF.